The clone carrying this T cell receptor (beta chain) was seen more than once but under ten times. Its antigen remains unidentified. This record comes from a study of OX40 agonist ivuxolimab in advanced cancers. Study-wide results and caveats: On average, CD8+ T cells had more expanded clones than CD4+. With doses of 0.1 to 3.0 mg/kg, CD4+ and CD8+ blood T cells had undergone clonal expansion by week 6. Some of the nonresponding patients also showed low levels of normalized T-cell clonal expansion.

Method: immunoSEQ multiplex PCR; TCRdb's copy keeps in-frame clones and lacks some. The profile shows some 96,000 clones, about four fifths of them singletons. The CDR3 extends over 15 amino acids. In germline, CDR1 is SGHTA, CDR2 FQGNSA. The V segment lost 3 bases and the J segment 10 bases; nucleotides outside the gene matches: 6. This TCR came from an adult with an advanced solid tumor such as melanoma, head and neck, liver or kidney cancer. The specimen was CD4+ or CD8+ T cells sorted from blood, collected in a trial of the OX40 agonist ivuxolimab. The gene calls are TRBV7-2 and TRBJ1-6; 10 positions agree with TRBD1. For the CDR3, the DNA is TGTGCCAGCAGCTTCACCGGGACAGGGGCATCACCCCTCCACTTT. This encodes CASSFTGTGASPLHF.